These 18 T cell receptor beta chains originate from one sample sequenced in a study of memory CD4+ T cells and cytomegalovirus serostatus. Single viable CD3+CD4+CD8-CD45RO+ cells were sorted as the memory CD4+ T cells. Measured with immunoSEQ multiplex PCR; TCRdb has only the in-frame clones, and not every one. This table has 40,000 to 50,000 clones, more than 65% appearing once. Sequenced sample: memory CD4+ T cells from blood. These receptors all stem from an adult in good health and CMV-seronegative.

This clone was observed a single time. This rearrangement joins TRBV5-1 to TRBJ2-3, with D possibly TRBD1 on 5 matching bases. The CDR3 is 14 residues long. The germline V and J ends were trimmed by 0 bases and 2 bases, with 7 bases remaining between them. Looked up from germline, CDR1 is SGHRS and CDR2 is YFSETQ. CDR3 amino acids: CASSLGGPTDTQYF. CDR3 DNA sequence: TGCGCCAGCAGCTTGGGGGGCCCCACAGATACGCAGTATTTT.

The chain uses TRBV5-1 and TRBJ2-1; D remains ambiguous. The CDR3 is 16 residues long. V was cut by 2 bases and J by 1 base, with 13 bases left in between. Germline-derived CDR1 and CDR2 are SGHRS and YFSETQ. The CDR3 coding sequence is TGCGCCAGCAGCTTTCCTGTATTGGGTTCCTACAATGAGCAGTTCTTC. Translated, it gives CASSFPVLGSYNEQFF.

This clone was seen only once. This chain uses TRBV6-5 with TRBJ2-7; 8 bases are shared with TRBD1. Germline V gene data show CDR1 as MNHEY and CDR2 as SVGAGI. This CDR3 region has 14 residues. After removal of 6 bases from V and 4 bases from J, the junction contained 8 bases not matched to a gene. The CDR3 loop reads CASSPQDRVYEQYF. CDR3 nucleotide sequence: TGTGCCAGCAGCCCTCAGGACAGGGTGTACGAGCAGTACTTC.

As to this clone: Its ends do not fully match the called genes, so a read error is possible. The chain is built from TRBV10-3 and TRBJ1-6; no firm D call. The V gene's germline CDR1 is ENHRY and CDR2 SYGVKD. The CDR3 loop spans 14 amino acids. CDR3: CASSYPESGSPLHF. The CDR3 DNA is TGTGCCAGCAGTTATCCGGAATCGGGTTCACCCCTCCACTTT.

The V call is TRBV9, the J call TRBJ2-7; 9 nucleotides align to TRBD2. V shed 4 bases, J shed 0 bases, and the junction held 8 bases outside the gene matches. Looked up from germline, CDR1 is SGDLS and CDR2 is YYNGEE. This CDR3 comprises 16 residues. CDR3: CASSPYSGGSSYEQYF. Here the CDR3 DNA reads TGTGCCAGCAGCCCCTATAGCGGGGGCAGCTCCTACGAGCAGTACTTC.

J is TRBJ2-3 and V is TRBV7-9, with TRBD2 matching over 8 bases. This CDR3 is 16 amino acids long. The trim removed 1 base at V and 3 bases at J, leaving 6 bases unmatched. Per the germline V gene, CDR1 is SEHNR and CDR2 is FQNEAQ (reference sequence). The CDR3 here is CASSLDIGGVTDTQYF. The CDR3 DNA is TGTGCCAGCAGCTTAGACATCGGGGGGGTAACAGATACGCAGTATTTT.

This chain connects TRBV7-3 to TRBJ2-7, with TRBD1 matching over 9 bases. Germline CDR1 reads SGHTA; CDR2 reads FQGTGA. This CDR3 region has 14 residues. V lost 0 bases to trimming and J lost 6 bases; unmatched junction nucleotides: 3. CDR3 region: CASSLTGTGSEQYF. CDR3 nucleotide sequence: TGTGCCAGCAGCTTAACCGGGACAGGGTCCGAGCAGTACTTC.

The CDR3 is CASSLAEESEAFF. In DNA form, the CDR3 reads TGCGCCAGCAGCTTGGCCGAAGAGTCTGAAGCTTTCTTT. The chain is built from TRBV5-1 and TRBJ1-1; the D is unclear. The CDR3 runs 13 residues. Trimming took 0 bases from V and 6 from J, leaving 9 bases between them. Looked up from germline, CDR1 is SGHRS and CDR2 is YFSETQ.

Regarding this clone: Germline and junction disagree at one end, which may indicate a read error. V gene TRBV2 combines with J gene TRBJ1-2; weak D call: TRBD1 (6 bases). Germline V gene sequence: CDR1 SNHLY, CDR2 FYNNEI. There are 11 residues in the CDR3. The CDR3 DNA is TGTGCCAGCGGATTCGTGGACAGTTCCTCTTTC. It specifies CASGFVDSSSF.

This chain links TRBV4-1 with TRBJ2-4; 15 positions agree with TRBD2. V trimming: 3 bases; J trimming: 0 bases; junction bases outside the gene matches: 3. CDR3 size: 18 residues. CDR1 is MGHRA and CDR2 is YSYEKL in the germline V gene. For the CDR3, the DNA is TGCGCCAGCAGCCAGGGGACTAGCGGGGGGCTAGCCAAAAACATTCAGTACTTC. This gives the protein CASSQGTSGGLAKNIQYF.

The gene calls are TRBV12-5 and TRBJ2-7; a possible D gene is TRBD2 (5 bases). The CDR3 extends over 14 amino acids. The ends were cut back, 5 bases at V and 9 bases at J, with 20 bases in the middle. The V gene's germline CDR1 is LGHNT and CDR2 FRNRAP. The CDR3 nucleotides are TGTGCTAGTGGTCCCCCGGATCTACCTGCGGGGCAGTACTTC. This translates into CASGPPDLPAGQYF. Based on the CDR3 plus reference TRBV12-5 and TRBJ2-7, the full variable domain is DARVTQTPRHKVTEMGQEVTMRCQPILGHNTVFWYRQTMMQGLELLAYFRNRAPLDDSGMPKDRFSAEMPDATLATLKIQPSEPRDSAVYFCASGPPDLPAGQYFGPGTRLTVT.

The chain is built from TRBV7-9 and TRBJ2-7; D possibly corresponds to TRBD1 (7 bases). Germline CDR1 is SEHNR and CDR2 is FQNEAQ (reference sequence). Trimming cost V 4 bases and J 6 bases, with 16 bases left between them. This CDR3 has 14 residues. The CDR3 bases are TGTGCCAGCAGCTCCCGACAGGGAGGTCGCGAGCAGTACTTC. It encodes CASSSRQGGREQYF. Together with reference TRBV7-9 and TRBJ2-7, the CDR3 gives the full variable domain: DTGVSQNPRHKITKRGQNVTFRCDPISEHNRLYWYRQTLGQGPEFLTYFQNEAQLEKSRLLSDRFSAERPKGSFSTLEIQRTEQGDSAMYLCASSSRQGGREQYFGPGTRLTVT.

In this sample, this clone turned up a few times. The chain carries TRBV28 and TRBJ2-7; 12 bases map to TRBD2. V lost 3 bases to trimming and J lost 6 bases; unmatched junction nucleotides: 12. The CDR3 runs 17 residues. Germline CDR1 and CDR2: MDHEN and SYDVKM. CDR3 nucleotide sequence: TGTGCCAGCAGTTTGTGGTCGCTAGCGGGGGGGCCAGGCGAGCAGTACTTC. This translates into CASSLWSLAGGPGEQYF.

The V and J genes are TRBV28 and TRBJ2-2; 8 nucleotides match TRBD1. CDR1 is MDHEN, CDR2 SYDVKM, per germline. The ends lost 2 bases at V and 7 bases at J; junction bases unmatched: 6. The CDR3 length is 15 residues. This chain's CDR3 is CASSLIGTGDGELFF. CDR3 nucleotide sequence: TGTGCCAGCAGTTTAATCGGGACAGGAGACGGGGAGCTGTTTTTT.

J is TRBJ1-6 and V is TRBV18, with 9 nucleotides matching TRBD1. Per germline, CDR1 KGHSH and CDR2 LQKENI. The CDR3 has 15 residues. The J segment lost 7 bases and the V segment lost 5 bases, leaving 6 bases of the junction unmatched. CDR3 in amino acids: CASSSTDRGNSPLHF. CDR3 coding DNA: TGTGCCAGCTCATCTACCGACAGGGGGAATTCACCCCTCCACTTT.

The V gene is TRBV4-2, the J gene TRBJ2-2; possible D gene TRBD2, 5 bases. The germline V gene has CDR1 LGHNA and CDR2 YNFKEQ. V lost 1 base and J 7 bases, leaving 13 bases between the germline ends. The CDR3 covers 15 residues. This CDR3 is CASSQVDPGIGELFF. The CDR3 bases are TGTGCCAGCAGCCAAGTGGACCCCGGGATCGGGGAGCTGTTTTTT.

V gene TRBV6-1 combines with J gene TRBJ2-5; D gene unclear. Germline assignment: CDR1 MNHNS and CDR2 SASEGT. There are 14 residues in the CDR3. The V end was cut by 5 bases, the J end by 7 bases, with 17 bases between. The CDR3 DNA reads TGTGCCAGCAGTCCATCCCGCCCCGCCGGGACCCAGTACTTC. This encodes CASSPSRPAGTQYF.

V usage is TRBV29-1 and J usage is TRBJ2-3; D is undetermined. The CDR3 loop spans 13 amino acids. Trimming stripped 2 bases from V and 1 base from J, with 7 bases between. Germline V gene lookup returns CDR1 SQVTM and CDR2 ANQGSEA. CDR3 sequence reads: CSVENAGTDTQYF. The DNA of the CDR3 is TGCAGCGTTGAAAATGCTGGCACAGATACGCAGTATTTT.